The clone carrying this T cell receptor beta chain was seen a few times. Its specificity is not known. Germline V lookup: CDR1 SGHVS, CDR2 FNYEAQ. This CDR3 has 12 amino acids. V dropped 1 base and J dropped 12 bases, with 7 bases sitting between them. This record belongs to a study of blood T cells in healthy people across ages. General study findings and limits: Changes seen in expanded clonotypes were possibly confounded by donor CMV status left unknown.

Combining a sample-barcoded 5' primer with a J-beta primer mix, a second PCR ran for roughly 7 to 12 cycles. The yield of each sample was at least 2.5 million CDR3-containing paired-end reads. TCRdb analysed the 5' RACE reads with MiXCR anew, one entry per CDR3 protein. The sample holds 1.6 million or so distinct CDR3 sequences, about 32% seen once. The chain employs TRBV7-6 and TRBJ2-6, with D perhaps TRBD1 (6 bases). Sequences were obtained from blood. This TCR derives from a woman younger than 45 in good health. The chain's CDR3 is CASSLGGGVLTF. The CDR3, as DNA: TGTGCCAGCAGCTTAGGAGGGGGCGTCCTGACTTTC.